This T cell receptor (beta chain) appears in the sequencing data of a study of cytomegalovirus exposure and HLA in healthy donors. On the study more broadly: Some 87 million unique TCRs from HLA-typed donors were held in an early release of data.

Study-wide points: Most observed TCR sequences were rare, whereas some public TCRs were detected in many donors.

This clone came up a few times. Its antigen is undetermined. There are 21 residues in the CDR3. The J segment lost 3 bases and the V segment lost 2 bases, leaving 18 bases of the junction unmatched. Per the germline V gene, CDR1 is SGHVS and CDR2 is FQNEAQ. The PCR ran on 60 Vbeta and 13 Jbeta primers. The data were produced by immunoSEQ multiplex PCR, yet TCRdb's version contains in-frame clones alone and is incomplete. The sample contains 110,000 or so clones, roughly four fifths of which appear only once. The chain is built from TRBV7-8 and TRBJ2-1; 11 bases map to TRBD2. Sample: PBMCs. The receptor was derived from a woman aged 18-29 years in good health and CMV-seronegative. In DNA form, the CDR3 reads TGTGCCAGCAGCTTATTTAGGAATGGGAGACTAGCGGGATCATTCTACAATGAGCAGTTCTTC. It encodes CASSLFRNGRLAGSFYNEQFF.